There are a few counts of the clone carrying this TCR beta chain. This sample was included in a study of T-cell memory formation after mild COVID-19. TCRdb redid the calling of the 5' RACE reads with MiXCR, one entry per CDR3 protein. This table has around 300,000 distinct CDR3 sequences, around 13% appearing once. Sequenced input: PBMCs or a T cell subset sorted from them (not recorded which). The TCR was taken from a young man who had mild COVID-19 (a few samples of this study predate the infection). Cell type and time point are not known.

CDR3 DNA: TGTGCCAGCAGTCCTACAGGGGGCGATGCCGGGGAGCTGTTTTTT. It yields the protein CASSPTGGDAGELFF. The chain couples TRBV12-3 or TRBV12-4 to TRBJ2-2; 9 nucleotides line up with TRBD1. The CDR3 totals 15 residues. Trimming at V came to 5 bases and at J to 6 bases, leaving 7 bases not matched to a gene.